The count of the clone carrying this TCR beta chain is one. The antigen remains undetermined. The method was immunoSEQ multiplex PCR; TCRdb's version includes in-frame clones alone and lacks a portion of them. Among roughly 120,000 clones listed, about 83% were seen once. The V end lost 6 bases, the J end lost 1 base, and 15 bases lay between the germline ends. The CDR3 covers 14 residues. The germline CDR1 and CDR2 sequences are SQVTM and ANQGSEA. This sample was taken from a study of radiotherapy plus CTLA-4 blockade in lung cancer. Across the whole study: Among all patients, roughly 19% showed objective responses, while roughly 28% had disease control. Overall study results and limits: The best prediction of response reportedly came from early blood T cell clone dynamics, with interferon-beta.

The clonotype originates from a human donor with non-small cell lung cancer who had a partial response to radiotherapy plus ipilimumab. Sequencing used peripheral blood, obtained from a patient treated with radiotherapy plus ipilimumab. This rearrangement joins TRBV29-1 to TRBJ1-1; tentative D call: TRBD1 (6 bases). CDR3 DNA: TGCAGCGTCCGTGAAGGGACACAGAACACTGAAGCTTTCTTT. This sequence encodes CSVREGTQNTEAFF.